This TCR beta chain was observed in a study of neurological immune-mediated disorders. About the study: Within the group of approximately 35 multiple sclerosis patients, approximately 31 were relapsing-remitting, while 3 were secondary progressive. General study points: Phylogenetic grouping assigned the repertoires of 18 of 34 multiple sclerosis patients to a single related-CDR3 cluster, representing a possible signature.

cDNA was made by 5'RACE with 10-nucleotide random UMIs. TCRdb analysed the 5' RACE reads with MiXCR anew, one entry per CDR3 protein. The sample records 50,000 to 65,000 distinct CDR3 sequences, less than 6% being singletons. V lost 0 bases to trimming and J lost 5 bases; unmatched junction nucleotides: 8. The CDR3 runs to 16 residues. Per the germline V gene, CDR1 is LGHDT and CDR2 is YNNKEL (reference sequence). This clonotype was detected ten times or more. Its antigen is as yet unknown. The chain carries TRBV3-1 and TRBJ2-5, with 8 bases that match TRBD2. Sequencing was carried out using PBMCs. The receptor comes from a woman in her 50s with multiple sclerosis. For the CDR3, the DNA is TGTGCCAGCAGCCAAGACGCCGGGGGGGCGTGGGAGACCCAGTACTTC. Translation: CASSQDAGGAWETQYF.